This T cell receptor beta chain was recovered during a study of blood T cells in healthy people across ages. A second about 7 to 12 cycle PCR used barcoded and J-beta primers. Each CDR3 protein is one row after TCRdb ran MiXCR on the 5' RACE reads. The repertoire holds some 760,000 distinct CDR3 sequences, with roughly 25% as singletons. Germline V lookup: CDR1 SGDLS, CDR2 YYNGEE. V was clipped by 2 bases and J by 4 bases; unmatched bases: 12. The CDR3 totals 17 residues. These sequences were also reported in another study, on T cells of mothers and their children.

The receptor comes from a boy younger than 18 in good health. What was sequenced was blood. The J gene is TRBJ1-3, the V gene TRBV9; 7 positions match TRBD1. The CDR3 sequence: CASSVESTGARGNTIYF. The CDR3 DNA reads TGTGCCAGCAGCGTCGAGAGCACAGGGGCGAGGGGAAACACCATATATTTT.